This T cell receptor (beta chain) was recovered during a study of radiotherapy plus CTLA-4 blockade in lung cancer. In the study overall: Across the patients, objective responses occurred in 18%, and disease control in roughly 33%. Whole-study findings and limits: Response, reportedly, was best predicted by interferon-beta along with early blood T cell clone dynamics. Peripheral blood showed expansion of tumor-derived TCR clones after radiotherapy and ipilimumab.

Sequencing was performed with immunoSEQ multiplex PCR; in TCRdb, only in-frame clones are kept and a portion is missing. The sample yields 70,000 to 90,000 clones, more than 80% seen once. Treatment of patients with chemo-refractory metastatic non-small-cell lung cancer consisted of focal radiation plus CTLA-4 blockade with ipilimumab. A word on this clone: Its antigen is still unknown.

Trimming at V came to 10 bases and at J to 1 base, leaving 8 bases not matched to a gene. CDR1 and CDR2 from the germline V gene are MNHEY and SMNVEV (reference sequence). This CDR3 spans 14 amino acids. This sequence joins TRBV27 and TRBJ1-2, with TRBD1 matching 8 bases. The receptor was derived from a human donor with non-small cell lung cancer who had stable disease on radiotherapy plus ipilimumab. The sample consisted of peripheral blood, taken from a patient treated with radiotherapy plus ipilimumab. Written as DNA, the CDR3 is TGTGCCAACCGGACAGGGAATATTAACTATGGCTACACCTTC. This codes for CANRTGNINYGYTF.